The TCR beta chain described here comes from a study of shared T cell receptors in the human thymus. The data were produced by immunoSEQ multiplex PCR, yet TCRdb's version contains in-frame clones alone and is incomplete. The sample comprises hundreds of thousands of clones, about 87% of which are singletons, and roughly 0.0086% rests with the top ten. The CDR3 covers 18 residues. Germline assignment: CDR1 MDHEN and CDR2 SYDVKM. Losses at the gene ends were 6 bases for V and 2 bases for J; bases not matched to a gene: 15. These data also featured in a second study, about human thymus T cells. That report adds: Healthy Finnish infants undergoing corrective surgery for congenital heart defects provided the donor material. Thymus was obtained from resections taken during corrective heart surgery. It looked as if thymic and blood repertoires used V and J genes in a biased way. Among unrelated individuals, related research reported thymic repertoires that overlapped highly.

What was sequenced was thymocytes. The V call is TRBV28, the J call TRBJ2-2; 7 bases are shared with TRBD2. The TCR was taken from a boy less than two years old with a congenital heart defect. In DNA form, the CDR3 reads TGTGCCAGCAGCCTCACACCACAAGCGGGACCCAACACCGGGGAGCTGTTTTTT. Translating gives CASSLTPQAGPNTGELFF.